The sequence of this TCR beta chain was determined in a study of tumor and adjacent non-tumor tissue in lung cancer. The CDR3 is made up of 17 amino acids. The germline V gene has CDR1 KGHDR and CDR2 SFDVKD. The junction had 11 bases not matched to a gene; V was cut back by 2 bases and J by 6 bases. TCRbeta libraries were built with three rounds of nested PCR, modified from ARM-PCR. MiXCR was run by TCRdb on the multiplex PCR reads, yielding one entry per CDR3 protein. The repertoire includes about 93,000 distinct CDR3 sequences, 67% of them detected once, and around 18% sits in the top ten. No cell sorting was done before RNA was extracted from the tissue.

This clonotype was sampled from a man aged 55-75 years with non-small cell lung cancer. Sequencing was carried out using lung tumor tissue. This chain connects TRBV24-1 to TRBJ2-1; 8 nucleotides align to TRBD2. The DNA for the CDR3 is TGTGCCACCAGTGATTCACAAAGCGGGAGCGGGGCCAATGAGCAGTTCTTC. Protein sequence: CATSDSQSGSGANEQFF.